This TCR beta chain was documented in a study of chemoradiotherapy in HPV16-positive cancers. V dropped 5 bases and J dropped 1 base, with 11 bases sitting between them. CDR1 MRHNA and CDR2 SNTAGT come from the germline V gene. The CDR3 totals 15 residues. TCRdb's table, derived via immunoSEQ multiplex PCR, lists solely in-frame clones and lacks some. The sample lists roughly 15,000 clones, under 85% occurring once. The clonotype originates from a human donor with HPV-associated anogenital cancer. The sample was acquired from a patient who underwent chemoradiotherapy. This chain connects TRBV6-4 to TRBJ1-4; no reliable D call. The CDR3 nucleotides read TGTGCCAGCAGTCGGCAGTCCGGAACTAATGAAAAACTGTTTTTT. Protein product: CASSRQSGTNEKLFF.